Listed here are 2 T cell receptor beta chains from one sample, sequenced in a study of regulatory T cells in long-lasting Graves disease. Building the TCR beta libraries relied on iRepertoire HTBI primers, and CDR3 regions underwent Arm-PCR. TCRdb itself ran the multiplex PCR reads through MiXCR, one entry per CDR3 protein. The table lists 350,000 to 500,000 distinct CDR3 sequences, roughly 15% of them singletons, with around a sixth in the top ten. The time point is: newly diagnosed GD, antithyroid drugs for less than 3 months. TCR sequences were obtained from RNA taken from PBMCs. Separately, the same data were catalogued under a study of T cells in Graves' hyperthyroidism and ophthalmopathy.

Sequenced material: peripheral blood mononuclear cells (PBMCs), taken at new diagnosis, from a patient treated with antithyroid drugs. The receptors derive from a woman aged 45-59 years with Graves disease.

Of note for this clonotype: A much larger clone is a single base away; this may be a read error. The rearrangement links TRBV28 to TRBJ2-1, with 12 bases aligning to TRBD2. The assigned J gene may be wrong: the sequence end matches TRBJ2-5 better. The CDR3 totals 15 residues. Germline CDR1 reads MDHEN; CDR2 reads SYDVKM. The CDR3 sequence is CASSPSGRAQEAQYF. The CDR3 DNA reads TGTGCCAGCAGTCCTAGCGGGAGGGCTCAGGAGGCCCAGTACTTC.

This clonotype was seen at least ten times. The chain couples TRBV28 to TRBJ2-7; D remains ambiguous. Per germline, CDR1 MDHEN and CDR2 SYDVKM. The CDR3 has 13 amino acids. Trimming took 2 bases from V and 3 from J, leaving 8 bases between them. CDR3 nucleotide sequence: TGTGCCAGCAGTTTAGCTAAGGACTACGAGCAGTACTTC. It encodes CASSLAKDYEQYF.